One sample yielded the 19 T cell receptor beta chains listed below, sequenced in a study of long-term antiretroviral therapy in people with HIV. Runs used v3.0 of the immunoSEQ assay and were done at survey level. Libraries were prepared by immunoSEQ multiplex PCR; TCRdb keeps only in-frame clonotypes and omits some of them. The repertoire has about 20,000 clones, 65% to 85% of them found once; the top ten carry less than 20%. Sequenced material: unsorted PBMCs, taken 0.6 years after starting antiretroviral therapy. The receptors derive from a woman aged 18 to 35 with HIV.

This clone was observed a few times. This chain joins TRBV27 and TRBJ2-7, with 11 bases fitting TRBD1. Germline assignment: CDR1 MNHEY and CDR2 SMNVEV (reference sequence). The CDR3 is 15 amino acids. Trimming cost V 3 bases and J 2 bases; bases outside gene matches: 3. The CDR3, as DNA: TGTGCCAGCAGTTTTGGGACAGGGGGGACCTACGAGCAGTACTTC. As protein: CASSFGTGGTYEQYF.

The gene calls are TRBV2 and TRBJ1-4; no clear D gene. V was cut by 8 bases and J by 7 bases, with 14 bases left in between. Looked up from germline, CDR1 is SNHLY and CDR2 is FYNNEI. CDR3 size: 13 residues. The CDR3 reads CASARLLAEKLFF. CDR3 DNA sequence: TGTGCCAGCGCACGTCTGCTAGCTGAAAAACTGTTTTTT.

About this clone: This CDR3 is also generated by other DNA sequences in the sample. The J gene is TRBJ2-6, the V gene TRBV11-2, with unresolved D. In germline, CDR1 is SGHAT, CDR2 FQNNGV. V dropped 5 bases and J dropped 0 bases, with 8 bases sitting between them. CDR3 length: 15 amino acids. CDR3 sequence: CASSLDLSGANVLTF. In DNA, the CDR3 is TGTGCCAGCAGCCTTGACCTCTCTGGGGCCAACGTCCTGACTTTC.

The DNA of the CDR3 is TGTGCCATCAGTGAGTCGTGGGGTTCGGGCGGAAAGAATGAAAAACTGTTTTTT. Encoded protein: CAISESWGSGGKNEKLFF. The chain links TRBV10-3 to TRBJ1-4, with D unclear. The V end was cut by 0 bases, the J end by 5 bases, with 19 bases between. In germline, CDR1 is ENHRY, CDR2 SYGVKD. CDR3 length: 18 residues.

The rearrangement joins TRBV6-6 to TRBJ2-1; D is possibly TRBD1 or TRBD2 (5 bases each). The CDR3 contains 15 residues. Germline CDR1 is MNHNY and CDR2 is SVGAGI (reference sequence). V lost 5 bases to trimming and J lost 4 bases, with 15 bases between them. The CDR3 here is CASSLGTTPYNEQFF. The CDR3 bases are TGTGCCAGCAGTCTCGGGACGACCCCGTACAATGAGCAGTTCTTC.

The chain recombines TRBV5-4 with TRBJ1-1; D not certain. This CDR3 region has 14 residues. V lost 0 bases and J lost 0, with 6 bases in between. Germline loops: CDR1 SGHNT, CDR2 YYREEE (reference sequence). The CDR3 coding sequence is TGTGCCAGCAGCTTGGCACATTTGAACACTGAAGCTTTCTTT. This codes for CASSLAHLNTEAFF.

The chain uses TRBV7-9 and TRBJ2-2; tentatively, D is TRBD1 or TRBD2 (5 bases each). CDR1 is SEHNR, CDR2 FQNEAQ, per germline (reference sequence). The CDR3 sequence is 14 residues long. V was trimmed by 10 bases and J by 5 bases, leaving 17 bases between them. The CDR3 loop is CATSGTMKTGELFF. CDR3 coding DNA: TGTGCCACCTCCGGGACCATGAAGACCGGGGAGCTGTTTTTT.

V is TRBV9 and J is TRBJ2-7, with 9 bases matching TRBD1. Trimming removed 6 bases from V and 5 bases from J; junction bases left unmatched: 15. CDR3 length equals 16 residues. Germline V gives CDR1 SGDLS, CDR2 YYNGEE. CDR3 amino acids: CASTPAGTGTPHEQYF. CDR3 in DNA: TGTGCCAGCACACCCGCCGGGACAGGGACGCCCCACGAGCAGTACTTC.

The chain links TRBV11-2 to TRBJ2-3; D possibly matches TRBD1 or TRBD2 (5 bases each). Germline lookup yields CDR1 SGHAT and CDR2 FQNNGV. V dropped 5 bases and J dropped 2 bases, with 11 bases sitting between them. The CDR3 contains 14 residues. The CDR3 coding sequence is TGTGCCAGCAGCCCGGGACCTTCCACAGATACGCAGTATTTT. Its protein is CASSPGPSTDTQYF. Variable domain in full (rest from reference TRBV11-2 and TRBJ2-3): EAGVAQSPRYKIIEKRQSVAFWCNPISGHATLYWYQQILGQGPKLLIQFQNNGVVDDSQLPKDRFSAERLKGVDSTLKIQPAKLEDSAVYLCASSPGPSTDTQYFGPGTRLTVL.

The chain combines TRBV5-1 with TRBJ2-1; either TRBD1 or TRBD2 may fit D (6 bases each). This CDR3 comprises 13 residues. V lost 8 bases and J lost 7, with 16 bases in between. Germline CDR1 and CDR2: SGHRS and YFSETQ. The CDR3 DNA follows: TGCGCCAGTAAAAGGGGGGCCGAGAATGAGCAGTTCTTC. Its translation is CASKRGAENEQFF. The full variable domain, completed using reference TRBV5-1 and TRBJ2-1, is KAGVTQTPRYLIKTRGQQVTLSCSPISGHRSVSWYQQTPGQGLQFLFEYFSETQRNKGNFPGRFSGRQFSNSRSEMNVSTLELGDSALYLCASKRGAENEQFFGPGTRLTVL.

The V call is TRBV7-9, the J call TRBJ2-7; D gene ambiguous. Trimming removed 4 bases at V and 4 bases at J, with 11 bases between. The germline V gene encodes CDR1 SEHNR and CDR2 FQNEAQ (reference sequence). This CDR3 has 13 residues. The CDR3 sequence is CASSSHPAYEQYF. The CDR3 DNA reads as TGTGCCAGCAGCTCCCACCCAGCTTACGAGCAGTACTTC.

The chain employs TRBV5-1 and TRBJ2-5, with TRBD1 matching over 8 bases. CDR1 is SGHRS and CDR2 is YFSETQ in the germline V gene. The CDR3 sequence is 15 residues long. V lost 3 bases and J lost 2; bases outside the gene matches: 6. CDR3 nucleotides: TGCGCCAGCAGCTACCCGGACAGGGCACAAGAGACCCAGTACTTC. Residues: CASSYPDRAQETQYF.

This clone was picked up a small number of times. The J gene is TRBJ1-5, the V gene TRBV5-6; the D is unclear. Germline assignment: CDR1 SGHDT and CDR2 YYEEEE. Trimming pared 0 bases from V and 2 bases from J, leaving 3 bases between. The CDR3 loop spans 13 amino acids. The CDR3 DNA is TGTGCCAGCAGCTTGGTAGGCAATCAGCCCCAGCATTTT. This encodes CASSLVGNQPQHF.

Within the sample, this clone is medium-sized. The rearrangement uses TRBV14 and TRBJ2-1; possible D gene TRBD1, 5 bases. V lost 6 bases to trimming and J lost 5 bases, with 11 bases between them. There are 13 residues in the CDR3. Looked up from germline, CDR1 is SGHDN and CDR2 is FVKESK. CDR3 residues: CASSPGSHNEQFF. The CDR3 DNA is TGTGCCAGCAGTCCAGGGTCCCACAATGAGCAGTTCTTC.

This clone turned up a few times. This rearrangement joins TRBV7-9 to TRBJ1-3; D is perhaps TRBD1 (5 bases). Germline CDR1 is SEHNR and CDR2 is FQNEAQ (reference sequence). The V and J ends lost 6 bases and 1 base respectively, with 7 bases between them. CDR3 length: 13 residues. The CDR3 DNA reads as TGTGCCAGCAGTCCAGGGTCTGGAAACACCATATATTTT. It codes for CASSPGSGNTIYF. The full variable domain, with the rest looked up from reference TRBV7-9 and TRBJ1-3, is DTGVSQNPRHKITKRGQNVTFRCDPISEHNRLYWYRQTLGQGPEFLTYFQNEAQLEKSRLLSDRFSAERPKGSFSTLEIQRTEQGDSAMYLCASSPGSGNTIYFGEGSWLTVV.

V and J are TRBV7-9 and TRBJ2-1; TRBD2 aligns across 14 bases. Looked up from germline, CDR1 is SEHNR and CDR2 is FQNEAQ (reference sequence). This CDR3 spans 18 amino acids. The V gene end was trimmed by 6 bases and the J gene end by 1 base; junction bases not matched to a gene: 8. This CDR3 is CASSLPGLAGESYNEQFF. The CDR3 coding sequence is TGTGCCAGCAGTTTACCGGGACTAGCGGGAGAGTCCTACAATGAGCAGTTCTTC. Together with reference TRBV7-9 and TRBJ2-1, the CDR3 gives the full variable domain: DTGVSQNPRHKITKRGQNVTFRCDPISEHNRLYWYRQTLGQGPEFLTYFQNEAQLEKSRLLSDRFSAERPKGSFSTLEIQRTEQGDSAMYLCASSLPGLAGESYNEQFFGPGTRLTVL.

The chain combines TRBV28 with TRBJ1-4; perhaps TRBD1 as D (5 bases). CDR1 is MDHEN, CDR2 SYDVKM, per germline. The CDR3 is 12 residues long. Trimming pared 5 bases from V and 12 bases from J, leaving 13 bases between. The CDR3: CASSLSGGELFF. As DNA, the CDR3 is TGTGCCAGCAGTCTAAGTGGGGGGGAACTGTTTTTT.

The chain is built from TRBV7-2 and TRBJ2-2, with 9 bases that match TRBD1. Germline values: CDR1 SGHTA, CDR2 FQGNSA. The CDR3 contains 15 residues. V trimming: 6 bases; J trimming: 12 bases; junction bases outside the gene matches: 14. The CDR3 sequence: CASRPPGQGFEKLFF. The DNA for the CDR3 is TGTGCCAGCAGACCACCGGGACAGGGTTTCGAGAAGCTGTTTTTT. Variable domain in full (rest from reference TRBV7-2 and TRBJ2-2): GAGVSQSPSNKVTEKGKDVELRCDPISGHTALYWYRQSLGQGLEFLIYFQGNSAPDKSGLPSDRFSAERTGGSVSTLTIQRTQQEDSAVYLCASRPPGQGFEKLFFGEGSRLTVL.

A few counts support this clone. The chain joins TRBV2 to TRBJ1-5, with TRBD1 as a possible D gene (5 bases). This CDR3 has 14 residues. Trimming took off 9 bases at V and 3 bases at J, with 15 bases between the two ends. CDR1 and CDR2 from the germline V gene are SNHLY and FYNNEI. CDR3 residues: CASTQDSSNQPQHF. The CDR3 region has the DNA TGTGCCAGTACACAAGACAGCTCCAATCAGCCCCAGCATTTT.